These T cell receptor beta chains were read from a single sample in a study of T cells after yellow fever vaccination. TCRdb reprocessed the 5' RACE reads via MiXCR and lists one record per CDR3 protein. The top ten hold roughly 44% of the sample, which has 120,000 or so distinct CDR3 sequences, 13% to 15% seen once. Specimen: CD8+ T cells sorted from PBMCs, collected 5 days after the yellow fever booster vaccination. These receptors were taken from a man in his late teens or twenties who received the YFV17D yellow fever vaccine. Each CDR3 is given without its conserved first and last residue. The size of a clone is reported for some rows only, either as once, few or many, or as a class for expanded clones.

j_call | clone_size | v_call | cdr3_aa
TRBJ2-6 | . | TRBV5-6 | ASNPGTGMSGANVLT
TRBJ1-1 | . | TRBV27 | ASSLAGLGSEAF
TRBJ2-7 | . | TRBV5-1 | ASSLAGTLPYEQY
TRBJ2-7 | medium-sized | TRBV29-1 | SVEVRADEQY
TRBJ1-4 | . | TRBV6-5 | ASSYTSGQNEKLF
TRBJ1-1 | once | TRBV5-1 | ASSSRVLGNTEAF
TRBJ2-1 | many | TRBV24-1 | ATSDRLDGSYNEQF
TRBJ2-2 | few | TRBV7-9 | ASSLFLPGELF
TRBJ1-3 | . | TRBV7-9 | ASSAIRLLSGNTIY
TRBJ2-7 | few | TRBV7-9 | ASSFSGTSGAEQY
TRBJ1-2 | few | TRBV5-1 | ASSDDRNYGYT
TRBJ2-2 | . | TRBV4-3 | ASSTGANTGELF
TRBJ2-4 | few | TRBV7-9 | ASSSPRHEAKNIQY
TRBJ2-7 | many | TRBV4-3 | ASSQDTASMNEQY
TRBJ1-1 | . | TRBV4-1 | ASSQVLGEYTEAF
TRBJ1-4 | few | TRBV12-3/TRBV12-4 | ASSFSEKLF
TRBJ2-7 | many | TRBV5-1 | ASSLEGQGSDEQY
TRBJ1-1 | few | TRBV7-6 | ASSLEVQGMLGAF
TRBJ2-1 | . | TRBV4-3 | ASSRRFQGDEQF
TRBJ2-2 | . | TRBV2 | ASSEGAGTGELF
TRBJ1-2 | few | TRBV7-9 | ASSLGFTDRNYGYT
TRBJ1-1 | . | TRBV29-1 | SVLGGRGTEAF
TRBJ2-1 | . | TRBV19 | ASRLAGGLDEQF
TRBJ2-2 | few | TRBV4-2 | ASSPRTGNTGELF
TRBJ2-1 | . | TRBV15 | ATAGWTYNEQF
TRBJ1-6 | once | TRBV7-9 | ASSLSGRGNSPLH
TRBJ2-2 | few | TRBV4-2 | ASSQELAGGLTGELF
TRBJ1-2 | few | TRBV20-1 | SARGQGVYGYT
TRBJ2-7 | few | TRBV6-5 | ASRISDSYEQY
TRBJ2-7 | few | TRBV3-1 | ASSQDVLSRSYEQY
TRBJ2-5 | . | TRBV24-1 | ATSERTGGKYQETQY
TRBJ1-5 | many | TRBV4-1 | ASSQVWPTTRSRVNQPQH
TRBJ1-2 | few | TRBV20-1 | SAREVQRNYGYT
TRBJ2-5 | few | TRBV5-1 | ARGDRGGETQY
TRBJ2-3 | . | TRBV6-1 | ACSTSGTSFRERDTQY
TRBJ1-2 | few | TRBV3-1 | ASSPGTVKSLGYT
TRBJ1-5 | . | TRBV7-7 | ASSLERAETRQPQH
TRBJ2-1 | few | TRBV5-1 | ASSLETFYNEQF
TRBJ1-5 | . | TRBV10-2 | ASRATGGNQPQH
TRBJ2-5 | few | TRBV19 | ASSIFPGTLLEETQY
TRBJ1-2 | few | TRBV6-5 | ASSDADYGYT